Described below is a single T cell receptor beta chain sequence and its context. The record originates from a study of technical replicates of blood from a few donors. Assay used: immunoSEQ multiplex PCR; TCRdb lists only in-frame clones, some missing. This table holds about 70,000 clones, roughly 97% found once. The CDR3 is made up of 12 amino acids. CDR1 and CDR2 (germline): MNHNY, SVGAGI (reference sequence). Trimming stripped 7 bases from V and 9 bases from J, with 13 bases between. The material sequenced was T cells isolated from PBMCs. This sequence joins TRBV6-6 and TRBJ2-4, with TRBD2 as a possible D gene (6 bases). The source is a human donor in good health. CDR3: CASTTGTVIQYF. CDR3 in DNA: TGTGCCAGCACCACCGGGACTGTCATTCAGTACTTC.